This T cell receptor (beta chain) came from a study of cytomegalovirus exposure and HLA in healthy donors. Study-level results: Several of the most significant clusters appeared linked to common viral pathogens, based on a later analysis. In vitro work confirmed that a few CMV-associated chains recognize CMV antigens.

A remark on this clone: The antigen is unknown.

Primers included in the PCR were 60 Vbeta and 13 Jbeta primers. Libraries were prepared by immunoSEQ multiplex PCR; TCRdb keeps only in-frame clonotypes and omits some of them. Of approximately 170,000 clones listed, approximately 80% are singletons. While unrecorded immune exposures were likely, the donors were nominally healthy when sampled. The sequence was obtained from a male donor in good health and CMV-seropositive. The sample taken for sequencing was PBMCs.

CDR3 coding DNA: TGTGCCAGCAGCGTGGAGGACGGGGGGCAAGAGACCCAGTACTTC. Translated, it gives CASSVEDGGQETQYF. The chain links TRBV9 to TRBJ2-5; 7 nucleotides align to TRBD2. Unmatched junction bases numbered 6, after V lost 2 bases and J lost 2 bases. This CDR3 has 15 residues. The germline gives CDR1 SGDLS, CDR2 YYNGEE. Combining the CDR3 with reference TRBV9 and TRBJ2-5 gives the whole variable domain DSGVTQTPKHLITATGQRVTLRCSPRSGDLSVYWYQQSLDQGLQFLIQYYNGEERAKGNILERFSAQQFPDLHSELNLSSLELGDSALYFCASSVEDGGQETQYFGPGTRLLVL.